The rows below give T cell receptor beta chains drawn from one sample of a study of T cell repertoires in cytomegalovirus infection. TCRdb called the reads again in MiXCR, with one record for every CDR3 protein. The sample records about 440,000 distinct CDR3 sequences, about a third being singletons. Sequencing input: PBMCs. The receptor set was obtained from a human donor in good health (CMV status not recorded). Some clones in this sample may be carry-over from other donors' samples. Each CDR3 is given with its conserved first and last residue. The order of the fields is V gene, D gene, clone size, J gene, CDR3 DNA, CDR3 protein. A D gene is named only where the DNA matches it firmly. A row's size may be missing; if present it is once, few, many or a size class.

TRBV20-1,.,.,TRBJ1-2,TGCAGTGCTTTTCCGGGCGGCGGGGACTATGGCTACACCTTC,CSAFPGGGDYGYTF
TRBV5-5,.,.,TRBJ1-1,TGTGCCAGCAGCTTGGCGAGTTGGAGTAGGGGCCCCGAGGTGACTGAAGCTTTCTTT,CASSLASWSRGPEVTEAFF
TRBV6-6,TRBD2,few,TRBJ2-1,TGTGCCAGCAGTCCAAGGACTAGCGGGGATCCGTCCTACAATGAGCAGTTCTTC,CASSPRTSGDPSYNEQFF
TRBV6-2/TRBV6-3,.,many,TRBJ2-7,TGTGCCAGCAGTTACGTACGGGGGAGTTCCTACGAGCAGTACTTC,CASSYVRGSSYEQYF
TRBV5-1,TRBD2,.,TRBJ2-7,TGCGCCAGCAGCTTTGGACTACTAGCGGGGGGCTCCTACGAGCAGTACTTC,CASSFGLLAGGSYEQYF
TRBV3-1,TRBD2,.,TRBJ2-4,TGTGCCAGCAGCCAAACTAGCGGGGGAGGGGACATTCAGTACTTC,CASSQTSGGGDIQYF
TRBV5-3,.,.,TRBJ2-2,TGTGCCAGCAGCTGGGAAGGCGACACGGGCGGGGAGCTGTTTTTT,CASSWEGDTGGELFF
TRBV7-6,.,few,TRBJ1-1,TGTGCCAGCAGCCATAACACGCAGGGATGGGTCCGAAGCACTGAAGCTTTCTTT,CASSHNTQGWVRSTEAFF
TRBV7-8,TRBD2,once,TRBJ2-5,TGTGACAGCAGCTTAGCGGGGAGGTACCAAGAGACCCAGTACTTC,CDSSLAGRYQETQYF
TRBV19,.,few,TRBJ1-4,TGTGCCAGTAGTGCCCAAGCCGGGACTGTCGGTGAAAAACTGTTTTTT,CASSAQAGTVGEKLFF
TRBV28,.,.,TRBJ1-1,TGTGCCCGCAGAACCAGCACAGGATGGAACACTGAAGCTTTCTTT,CARRTSTGWNTEAFF
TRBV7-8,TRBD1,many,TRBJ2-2,TGTGCCAGCAGCCCCCGACAGGGGGGGGACACCGGGGAGCTGTTTTTT,CASSPRQGGDTGELFF
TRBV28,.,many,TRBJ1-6,TGTGCCAGCGGATCGGGGCGAAATTCACCCCTCCACTTT,CASGSGRNSPLHF
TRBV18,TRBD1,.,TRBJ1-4,TGTGCCAGCTCACCGGGACAGCCTAATGAAAAACTGTTTTTT,CASSPGQPNEKLFF
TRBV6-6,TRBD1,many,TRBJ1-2,TGTGCCAGCAGCTCCGGGACAGGGTCCTATGGCTACACCTTC,CASSSGTGSYGYTF